Listed below are T cell receptor beta chains from one sample, sequenced in a study of control samples from healthy donors and cancer patients. Libraries were prepared by immunoSEQ multiplex PCR; TCRdb keeps only in-frame clonotypes and omits some of them. The repertoire holds some 70,000 clones, with around 80% as singletons. Sequenced sample: blood. The receptors were sampled from a man aged 55 to 70 in good health. Each CDR3 is given with its conserved first and last residue. Clone size is given for some rows only: seen once, a few or many times, or a class if the clone is expanded.

V: TRBV19
size: few
J: TRBJ2-1
CDR3: CASSIYAGNEQFF

V: TRBV7-2
size: NA
J: TRBJ1-6
CDR3: CASSLIGGRDNSPLHF

V: TRBV29-1
size: NA
J: TRBJ1-4
CDR3: CSVTGHRGEKLFF

V: TRBV6-5
size: NA
J: TRBJ2-7
CDR3: CASRTGGMYEQYF

V: TRBV11-3
size: NA
J: TRBJ2-2
CDR3: CASSLYGTTLGGGELFF

V: TRBV4-2
size: NA
J: TRBJ2-1
CDR3: CASSQVGRVNNEQFF

V: TRBV28
size: few
J: TRBJ1-1
CDR3: CASSQNLEAFF

V: TRBV6-1
size: NA
J: TRBJ1-5
CDR3: CASSERGGGHLQPQHF

V: TRBV6-2/TRBV6-3
size: NA
J: TRBJ2-6
CDR3: CASSYDGQILRGSGANVLTF

V: TRBV6-4
size: NA
J: TRBJ1-5
CDR3: CASIEGYNLSNQPQHF

V: TRBV5-1
size: NA
J: TRBJ1-2
CDR3: CASSVSGTVGLGYGYTF

V: TRBV9
size: NA
J: TRBJ1-4
CDR3: CASSASTGREKLFF

V: TRBV7-2
size: NA
J: TRBJ1-5
CDR3: CASSLVGGSGNQPQHF

V: TRBV30
size: NA
J: TRBJ2-5
CDR3: CAWSYRETQYF

V: TRBV19
size: NA
J: TRBJ2-1
CDR3: CASRETSGSLPYNEQFF

V: TRBV6-5
size: NA
J: TRBJ2-7
CDR3: CASRGTGSYEQYF

V: TRBV12-3/TRBV12-4
size: NA
J: TRBJ1-2
CDR3: CASRPGQAGGYTF

V: TRBV6-5
size: NA
J: TRBJ1-3
CDR3: CASSYGPTGSGNTIYF

V: TRBV5-1
size: NA
J: TRBJ2-1
CDR3: CASSYGSGRAVGNEQFF

V: TRBV12-3/TRBV12-4
size: NA
J: TRBJ2-5
CDR3: CASSLQVGETQYF

V: TRBV5-1
size: few
J: TRBJ2-3
CDR3: CASSLGHRDLNAGAQYF

V: TRBV4-3
size: once
J: TRBJ2-1
CDR3: CASSQGASGDYNEQFF